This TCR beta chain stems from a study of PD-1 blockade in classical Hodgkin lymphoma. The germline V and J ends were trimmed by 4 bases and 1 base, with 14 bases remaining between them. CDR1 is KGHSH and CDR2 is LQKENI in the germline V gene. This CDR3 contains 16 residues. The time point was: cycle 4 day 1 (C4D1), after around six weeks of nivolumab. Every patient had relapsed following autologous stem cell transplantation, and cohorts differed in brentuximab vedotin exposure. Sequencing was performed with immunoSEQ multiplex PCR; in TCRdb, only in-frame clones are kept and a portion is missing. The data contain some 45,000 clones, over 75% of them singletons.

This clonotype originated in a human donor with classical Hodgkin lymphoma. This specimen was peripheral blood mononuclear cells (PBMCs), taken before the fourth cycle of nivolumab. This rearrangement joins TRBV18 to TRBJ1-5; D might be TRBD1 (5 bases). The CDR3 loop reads CASSRRGEGSNQPQHF. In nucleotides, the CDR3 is TGTGCCAGCTCACGAAGGGGCGAGGGGAGCAATCAGCCCCAGCATTTT.